A selection of T cell receptor beta chains follows, all from one sample in a study of cytomegalovirus exposure and HLA in healthy donors. Assay: immunoSEQ multiplex PCR; the TCRdb copy retains only in-frame clones and omits some. The sample lists tens of thousands of clones, roughly 94% occurring once. The sample comprised PBMCs. These receptors came from a man younger than 35 in good health and CMV-seropositive. Each CDR3 is given with its conserved first and last residue. The D gene is left open where the match is weak. Clone size is stated in some rows and not others, as once, few, many or a class when expanded.

once,TRBJ2-7,14,TRBV5-1,.,TGCGCCAGCAGCTTGGATATCCTTCCCTACGAGCAGTACTTC,CASSLDILPYEQYF
.,TRBJ2-5,13,TRBV19,.,TGTGCCAGTAGGTTGAGGGGGAAAGAGACCCAGTACTTC,CASRLRGKETQYF
once,TRBJ2-1,18,TRBV5-8,TRBD2,TGTGCCAGCAGCTTGGCCCTAATAGCGGGGGGGGGCTACAATGAGCAGTTCTTC,CASSLALIAGGGYNEQFF
.,TRBJ2-7,13,TRBV6-1,TRBD1,TGTGCCAGCAGTCCGACAGGGGGCGGTGAGCAGTACTTC,CASSPTGGGEQYF
.,TRBJ1-1,16,TRBV7-3,.,TGTGCCAGCAGCTTAACCCACAGGGCAAAGAACACTGAAGCTTTCTTT,CASSLTHRAKNTEAFF
.,TRBJ1-1,14,TRBV5-4,TRBD1,TGTGCCAGCAGATTCGGGACAGGGAGAACTGAAGCTTTCTTT,CASRFGTGRTEAFF
.,TRBJ2-3,15,TRBV4-2,TRBD2,TGTGCCAGCAGCCAAGCGGGAGGGCCTACAGATACGCAGTATTTT,CASSQAGGPTDTQYF
.,TRBJ2-1,14,TRBV10-1,TRBD2,TGCGCCAGCAGTGACCGACTAGCGACGAATGAGCAGTTCTTC,CASSDRLATNEQFF
.,TRBJ2-7,14,TRBV5-1,TRBD2,TGCGCCAGCACCCCGATGACTAGCGGTTACGAGCAGTACTTC,CASTPMTSGYEQYF
.,TRBJ2-3,17,TRBV7-7,TRBD2,TGTGCTAGGACCCCGGGACTAGCGGGAGGAAGCGCAGATACGCAGTATTTT,CARTPGLAGGSADTQYF
.,TRBJ2-3,14,TRBV5-5,TRBD2,TGTGCCAGCAGCCGAGAACTAGCGGTAGATACGCAGTATTTT,CASSRELAVDTQYF
.,TRBJ2-1,15,TRBV2,TRBD2,TGTGCCAGCAGGGCCCTAGCGGGGCAGTACAATGAGCAGTTCTTC,CASRALAGQYNEQFF
few,TRBJ2-3,15,TRBV27,.,TGTGCCAGCAGTTGGTCCAGGGTGGGCACAGATACGCAGTATTTT,CASSWSRVGTDTQYF
.,TRBJ2-7,16,TRBV5-5,TRBD2,TGTGCCAGCAGCTTGGTCTCCAGCGGGAGGGCCCACGAGCAGTACTTC,CASSLVSSGRAHEQYF
.,TRBJ1-2,14,TRBV9,.,TGTGCCAGCAGCGCCAGACAGGACCCCTATGGCTACACCTTC,CASSARQDPYGYTF
.,TRBJ2-7,11,TRBV6-1,.,TGTGCCAGCAGACAGCCCTACGAGCAGTACTTC,CASRQPYEQYF
once,TRBJ2-3,16,TRBV27,TRBD2,TGTGCCAGCAGATCCCCGGGACTAGCGGATGTGGATACGCAGTATTTT,CASRSPGLADVDTQYF
.,TRBJ2-3,13,TRBV6-5,.,TGTGCCAGCAGTTCCCACATCTTAGATACGCAGTATTTT,CASSSHILDTQYF
.,TRBJ2-7,14,TRBV10-3,TRBD1,TGTGCCATCAGTGCCGGGACAGGGGGCTACGAGCAGTACTTC,CAISAGTGGYEQYF
few,TRBJ2-3,15,TRBV18,TRBD2,TGTGCCAGCTCGCAGGGACTAGCGGGAGTGGATACGCAGTATTTT,CASSQGLAGVDTQYF
.,TRBJ1-1,13,TRBV15,.,TGTGCCACCAGCTCCGGGATGAACACTGAAGCTTTCTTT,CATSSGMNTEAFF
.,TRBJ2-3,14,TRBV5-1,.,TGCGCCAGCAGCTTGAGCGGGTTCACAGATACGCAGTATTTT,CASSLSGFTDTQYF
once,TRBJ2-3,16,TRBV11-2,TRBD2,TGTGCCAGCAGCTTAGTAATGGGAGGGCCGACAGATACGCAGTATTTT,CASSLVMGGPTDTQYF
.,TRBJ2-5,14,TRBV2,TRBD2,TGTGCCAGCATTCCGGGACTACCTCAAGAGACCCAGTACTTC,CASIPGLPQETQYF
.,TRBJ2-5,14,TRBV5-4,TRBD2,TGTGCCAGCAGCGCTGGGACTACCCAAGAGACCCAGTACTTC,CASSAGTTQETQYF
.,TRBJ1-2,15,TRBV9,.,TGTGCCAGCAGCGTAGACGGGTCAGGAGGGTATGGCTACACCTTC,CASSVDGSGGYGYTF
once,TRBJ2-7,15,TRBV19,TRBD1,TGTGCCAGTAGTCTAGCCGGGACAGGGGGCTACGAGCAGTACTTC,CASSLAGTGGYEQYF
.,TRBJ2-2,15,TRBV5-4,.,TGTGCCAGCAGCTTAGGAGGGGGAGGGGCCGGGGAGCTGTTTTTT,CASSLGGGGAGELFF
.,TRBJ2-3,14,TRBV5-4,TRBD2,TGTGCCAGCAGCTGGACTAGCGAAACAGATACGCAGTATTTT,CASSWTSETDTQYF
.,TRBJ1-4,15,TRBV6-4,TRBD1,TGTGCCAGCAGTGACGGGGGCAGGGGGCGGGAAAAACTGTTTTTT,CASSDGGRGREKLFF
once,TRBJ1-5,14,TRBV19,.,TGTGCCAGCTCCAACGTGGCATTAAATCAGCCCCAGCATTTT,CASSNVALNQPQHF
.,TRBJ1-5,15,TRBV2,.,TGTGCCAGCAGTGAAGCGTTACTCCCGGGTCAGCCCCAGCATTTT,CASSEALLPGQPQHF
.,TRBJ2-1,18,TRBV21-1,.,TGTGCCAGCAGCAATCCGACGGGGCAGGACAGGGGGGCACATGAGCAGTTCTTC,CASSNPTGQDRGAHEQFF
.,TRBJ1-1,13,TRBV7-6,.,TGTGCCAGCAGCTTAGACAGGGACACTGAAGCTTTCTTT,CASSLDRDTEAFF
.,TRBJ2-3,20,TRBV28,TRBD2,TGTGCCAGCAGTTTATCCCTAATCACCGGGACTAGCGGGAGCTCAGATACGCAGTATTTT,CASSLSLITGTSGSSDTQYF
.,TRBJ2-7,13,TRBV27,.,TGTGCCAGCAGATCCGGGAGCTCCTACGAGCAGTACTTC,CASRSGSSYEQYF
.,TRBJ2-7,17,TRBV9,TRBD1,TGTGCCAGCACCCCCGGTGGGGGGACAGGGGCTTTCGACGAGCAGTACTTC,CASTPGGGTGAFDEQYF
.,TRBJ1-6,14,TRBV4-1,.,TGCGCCAGCAGCCAAGAACAAGTTCATTCACCCCTCCACTTT,CASSQEQVHSPLHF
.,TRBJ1-5,15,TRBV25-1,.,TGTGCCAGCAGTCCCGAGAGAGTTGGTAATCAGCCCCAGCATTTT,CASSPERVGNQPQHF
.,TRBJ2-7,13,TRBV5-6,.,TGTGCCAGCAGCCTGTGGACAGACTACGAGCAGTACTTC,CASSLWTDYEQYF
.,TRBJ1-4,16,TRBV6-1,.,TGTGCCAGCAGTGAATCTATAGCAGGTGCGGGAGAAAAACTGTTTTTT,CASSESIAGAGEKLFF
.,TRBJ2-3,15,TRBV6-5,TRBD1,TGTGCCAGCAGTTCTGGGACAGGGGGAAAAGATACGCAGTATTTT,CASSSGTGGKDTQYF
.,TRBJ2-3,17,TRBV6-1,.,TGTGCCAGCAGTGTTTATTCTATGGACAAGAGCACAGATACGCAGTATTTT,CASSVYSMDKSTDTQYF
.,TRBJ2-1,16,TRBV28,TRBD2,TGTGCCAGCAGGTTGCAGGGACTAGCGGGAGACAATGAGCAGTTCTTC,CASRLQGLAGDNEQFF
.,TRBJ2-3,15,TRBV5-6,TRBD2,TGTGCCAGCGGAGGAGGGCTAGCGGGAGTCGATACGCAGTATTTT,CASGGGLAGVDTQYF
once,TRBJ1-2,14,TRBV7-9,.,TGTGCCAGCAGCCCCGGGGGGGGTAACTATGGCTACACCTTC,CASSPGGGNYGYTF
.,TRBJ2-1,11,TRBV28,.,TGTGCCAGCAGTTTTCTCGATGAGCAGTTCTTC,CASSFLDEQFF
once,TRBJ2-5,15,TRBV5-1,TRBD2,TGCGCCAGCAGCTTGGGACTAGCGGGAAAAGAGACCCAGTACTTC,CASSLGLAGKETQYF
.,TRBJ2-5,16,TRBV5-1,TRBD2,TGCGCCAGCAGTTCCCAGCCTAGCGGGGGCCAAGAGACCCAGTACTTC,CASSSQPSGGQETQYF
.,TRBJ2-3,13,TRBV27,TRBD2,TGTGCCAGCAATGCGGGGGGGACAGATACGCAGTATTTT,CASNAGGTDTQYF
.,TRBJ2-3,16,TRBV5-1,.,TGCGCCAGCAGCTTGGCGGTAGCGGAAAGCACAGATACGCAGTATTTT,CASSLAVAESTDTQYF
.,TRBJ2-1,15,TRBV11-2,.,TGTGCCAGCAGCTCCCCTCCAATGGGAGAGGATGAGCAGTTCTTC,CASSSPPMGEDEQFF
.,TRBJ1-5,14,TRBV6-5,.,TGTGCCACCGGGGGAGAACAGACAAATCAGCCCCAGCATTTT,CATGGEQTNQPQHF
.,TRBJ1-2,14,TRBV29-1,TRBD1,TGCAGCGCCACCTTGACAGGGAGGAGCTATGGCTACACCTTC,CSATLTGRSYGYTF
.,TRBJ2-4,15,TRBV5-1,TRBD1,TGCGCCAGCAGCGGTATACAGGGGACCAAAAACATTCAGTACTTC,CASSGIQGTKNIQYF
.,TRBJ1-4,15,TRBV18,.,TGTGCCAGCTCACCACCTTCGGGGGTTGGCGAAAAACTGTTTTTT,CASSPPSGVGEKLFF
.,TRBJ1-1,12,TRBV7-3,.,TGTGCCAGCAGCGAGCTGAACACTGAAGCTTTCTTT,CASSELNTEAFF
once,TRBJ2-4,16,TRBV19,.,TGTGCCAGTAGTACCCGACAGCTACTAGCCAAAAACATTCAGTACTTC,CASSTRQLLAKNIQYF
once,TRBJ1-4,16,TRBV7-9,.,TGTGCCAGCAGCCCGCCCCGGGACACCTTCAATGAAAAACTGTTTTTT,CASSPPRDTFNEKLFF
.,TRBJ2-1,15,TRBV19,.,TGTGCCAGTAGAGAGGACTCTTCAACCTACAATGAGCAGTTCTTC,CASREDSSTYNEQFF